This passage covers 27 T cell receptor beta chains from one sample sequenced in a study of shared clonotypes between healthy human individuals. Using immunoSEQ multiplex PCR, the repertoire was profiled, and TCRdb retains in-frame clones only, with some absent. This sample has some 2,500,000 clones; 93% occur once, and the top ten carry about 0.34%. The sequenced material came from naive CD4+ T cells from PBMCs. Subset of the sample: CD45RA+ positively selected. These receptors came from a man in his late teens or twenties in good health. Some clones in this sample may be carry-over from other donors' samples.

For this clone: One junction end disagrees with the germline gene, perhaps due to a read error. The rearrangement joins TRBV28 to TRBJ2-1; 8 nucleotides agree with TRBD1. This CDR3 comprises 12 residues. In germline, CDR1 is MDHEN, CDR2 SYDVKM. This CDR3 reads CASSFPGGDRVF. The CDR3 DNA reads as TGTGCCAGCAGTTTCCCAGGGGGCGATCGGGTCTTC.

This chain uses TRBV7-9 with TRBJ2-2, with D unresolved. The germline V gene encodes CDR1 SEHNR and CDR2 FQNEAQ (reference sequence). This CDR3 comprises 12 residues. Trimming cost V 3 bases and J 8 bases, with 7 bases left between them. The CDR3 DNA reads TGTGCCAGCAGCTTTGGAAGGGGGGAGCTGTTTTTT. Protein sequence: CASSFGRGELFF.

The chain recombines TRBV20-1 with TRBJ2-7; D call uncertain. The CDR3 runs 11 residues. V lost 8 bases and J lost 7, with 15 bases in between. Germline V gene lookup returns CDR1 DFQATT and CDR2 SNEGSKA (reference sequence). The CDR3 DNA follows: TGCAGTCAGGCTTTACCCGGGGAGCAGTACTTC. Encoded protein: CSQALPGEQYF.

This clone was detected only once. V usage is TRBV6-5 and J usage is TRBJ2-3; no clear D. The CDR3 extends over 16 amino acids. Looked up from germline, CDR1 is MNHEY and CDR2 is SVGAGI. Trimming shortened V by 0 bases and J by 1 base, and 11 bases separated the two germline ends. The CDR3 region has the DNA TGTGCCAGCAGTTACTCGTGGCAGATGCGCACAGATACGCAGTATTTT. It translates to CASSYSWQMRTDTQYF.

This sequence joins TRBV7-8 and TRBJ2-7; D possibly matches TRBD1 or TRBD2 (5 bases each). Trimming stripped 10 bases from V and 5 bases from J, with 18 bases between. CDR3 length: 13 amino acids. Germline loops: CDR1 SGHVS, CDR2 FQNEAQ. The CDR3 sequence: CATSADRGHEQYF. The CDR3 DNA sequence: TGTGCCACCTCGGCGGATCGGGGACACGAGCAGTACTTC.

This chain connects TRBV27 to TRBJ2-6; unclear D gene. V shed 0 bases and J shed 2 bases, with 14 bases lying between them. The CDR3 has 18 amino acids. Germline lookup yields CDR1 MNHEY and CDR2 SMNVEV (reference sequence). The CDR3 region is CASSLSPPALPGANVLTF. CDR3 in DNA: TGTGCCAGCAGTTTATCCCCCCCGGCCCTTCCTGGGGCCAACGTCCTGACTTTC.

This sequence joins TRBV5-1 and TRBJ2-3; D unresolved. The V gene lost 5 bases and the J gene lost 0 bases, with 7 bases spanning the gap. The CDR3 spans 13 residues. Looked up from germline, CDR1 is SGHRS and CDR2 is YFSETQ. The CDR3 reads CASREGSTDTQYF. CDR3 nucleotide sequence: TGCGCCAGCAGGGAAGGGAGCACAGATACGCAGTATTTT. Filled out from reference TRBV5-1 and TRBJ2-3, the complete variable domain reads KAGVTQTPRYLIKTRGQQVTLSCSPISGHRSVSWYQQTPGQGLQFLFEYFSETQRNKGNFPGRFSGRQFSNSRSEMNVSTLELGDSALYLCASREGSTDTQYFGPGTRLTVL.

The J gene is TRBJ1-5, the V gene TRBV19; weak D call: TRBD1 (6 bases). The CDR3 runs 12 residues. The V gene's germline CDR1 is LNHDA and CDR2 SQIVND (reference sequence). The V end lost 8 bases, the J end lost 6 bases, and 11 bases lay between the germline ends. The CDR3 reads CASAQGGQPQHF. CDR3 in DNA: TGTGCCAGTGCACAGGGCGGTCAGCCCCAGCATTTT.

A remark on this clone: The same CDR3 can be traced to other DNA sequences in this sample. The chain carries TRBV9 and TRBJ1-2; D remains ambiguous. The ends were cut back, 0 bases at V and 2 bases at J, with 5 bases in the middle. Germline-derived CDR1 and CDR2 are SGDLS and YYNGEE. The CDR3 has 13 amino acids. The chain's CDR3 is CASSVDSNYGYTF. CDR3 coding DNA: TGTGCCAGCAGCGTAGATTCCAACTATGGCTACACCTTC. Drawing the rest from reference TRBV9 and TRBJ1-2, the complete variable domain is DSGVTQTPKHLITATGQRVTLRCSPRSGDLSVYWYQQSLDQGLQFLIQYYNGEERAKGNILERFSAQQFPDLHSELNLSSLELGDSALYFCASSVDSNYGYTFGSGTRLTVV.

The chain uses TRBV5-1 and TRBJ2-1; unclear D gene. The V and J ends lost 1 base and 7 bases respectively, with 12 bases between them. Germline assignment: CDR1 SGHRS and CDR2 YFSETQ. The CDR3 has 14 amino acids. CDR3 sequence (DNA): TGCGCCAGCAGCTTGCGACCGAGCACGAATGAGCAGTTCTTC. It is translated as CASSLRPSTNEQFF.

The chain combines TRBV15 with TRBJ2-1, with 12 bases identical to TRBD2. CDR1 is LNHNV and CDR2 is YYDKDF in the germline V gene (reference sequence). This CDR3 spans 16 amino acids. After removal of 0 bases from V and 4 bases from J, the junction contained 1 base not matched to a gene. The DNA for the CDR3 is TGTGCCACCAGCAGAGAGCTAGCGGGAGGGTACAATGAGCAGTTCTTC. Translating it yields CATSRELAGGYNEQFF.

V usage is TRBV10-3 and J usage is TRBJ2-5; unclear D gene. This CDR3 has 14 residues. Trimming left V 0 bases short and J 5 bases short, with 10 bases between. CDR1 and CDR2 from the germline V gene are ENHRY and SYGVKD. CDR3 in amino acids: CAISESASPETQYF. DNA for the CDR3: TGTGCCATCAGTGAGTCGGCCAGCCCCGAGACCCAGTACTTC.

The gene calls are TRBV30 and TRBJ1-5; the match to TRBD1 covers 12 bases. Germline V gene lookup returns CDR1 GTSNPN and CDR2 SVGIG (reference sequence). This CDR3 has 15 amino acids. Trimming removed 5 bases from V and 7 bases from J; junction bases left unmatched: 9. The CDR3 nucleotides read TGTGCCTGGGCCTCCGGGACAGGGGGCCACCAGCCCCAGCATTTT. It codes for CAWASGTGGHQPQHF.

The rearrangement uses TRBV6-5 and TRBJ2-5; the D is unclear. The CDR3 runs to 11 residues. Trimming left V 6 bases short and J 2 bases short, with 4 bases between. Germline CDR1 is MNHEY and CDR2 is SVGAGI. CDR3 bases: TGTGCCAGCAGGAAGCAAGAGACCCAGTACTTC. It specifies CASRKQETQYF.

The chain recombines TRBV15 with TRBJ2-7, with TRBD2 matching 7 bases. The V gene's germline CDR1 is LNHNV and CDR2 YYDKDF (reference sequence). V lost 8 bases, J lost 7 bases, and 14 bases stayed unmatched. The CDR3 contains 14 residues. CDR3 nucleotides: TGTGCCACCTCGGTAGGCGGGAGCGGGCTGGAGCAGTACTTC. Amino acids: CATSVGGSGLEQYF.

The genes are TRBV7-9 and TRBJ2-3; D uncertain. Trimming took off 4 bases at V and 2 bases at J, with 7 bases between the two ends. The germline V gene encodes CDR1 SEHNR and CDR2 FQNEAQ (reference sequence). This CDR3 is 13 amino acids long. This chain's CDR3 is CASSYASTDTQYF. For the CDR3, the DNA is TGTGCCAGCAGCTATGCGTCCACAGATACGCAGTATTTT. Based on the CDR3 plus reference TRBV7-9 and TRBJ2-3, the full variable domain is DTGVSQNPRHKITKRGQNVTFRCDPISEHNRLYWYRQTLGQGPEFLTYFQNEAQLEKSRLLSDRFSAERPKGSFSTLEIQRTEQGDSAMYLCASSYASTDTQYFGPGTRLTVL.

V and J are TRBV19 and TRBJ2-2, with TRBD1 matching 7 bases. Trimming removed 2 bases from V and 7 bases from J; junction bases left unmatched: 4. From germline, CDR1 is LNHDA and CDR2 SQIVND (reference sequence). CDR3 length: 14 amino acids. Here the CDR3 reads CASSIKTGNGELFF. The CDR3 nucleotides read TGTGCCAGTAGTATAAAGACAGGGAACGGGGAGCTGTTTTTT.

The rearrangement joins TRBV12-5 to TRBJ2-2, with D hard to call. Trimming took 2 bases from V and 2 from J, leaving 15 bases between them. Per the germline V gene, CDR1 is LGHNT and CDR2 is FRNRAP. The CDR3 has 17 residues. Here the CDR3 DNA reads TGTGCTAGTGGTTTGCCCCCCCCCAGAAAAAACACCGGGGAGCTGTTTTTT. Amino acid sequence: CASGLPPPRKNTGELFF.

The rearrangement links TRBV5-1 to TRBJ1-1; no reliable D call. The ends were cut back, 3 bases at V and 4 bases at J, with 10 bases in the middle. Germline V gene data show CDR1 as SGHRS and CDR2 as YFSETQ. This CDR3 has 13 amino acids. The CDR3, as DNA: TGCGCCAGCAGCTCCGAAGAAGGCACTGAAGCTTTCTTT. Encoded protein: CASSSEEGTEAFF.

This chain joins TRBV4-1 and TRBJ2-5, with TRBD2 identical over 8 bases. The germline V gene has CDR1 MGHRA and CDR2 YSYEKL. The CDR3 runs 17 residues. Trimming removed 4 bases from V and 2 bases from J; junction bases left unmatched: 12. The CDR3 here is CASSRGAGASGQETQYF. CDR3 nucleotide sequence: TGCGCCAGCAGCCGAGGAGCGGGGGCTAGCGGACAAGAGACCCAGTACTTC.

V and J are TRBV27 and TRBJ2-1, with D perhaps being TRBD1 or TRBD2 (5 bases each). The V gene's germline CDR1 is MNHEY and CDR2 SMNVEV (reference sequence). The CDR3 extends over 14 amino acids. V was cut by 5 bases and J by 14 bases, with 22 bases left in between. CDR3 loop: CASSRRTGDPREFF. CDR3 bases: TGTGCCAGCAGTCGCCGAACCGGGGACCCCCGAGAGTTCTTC.

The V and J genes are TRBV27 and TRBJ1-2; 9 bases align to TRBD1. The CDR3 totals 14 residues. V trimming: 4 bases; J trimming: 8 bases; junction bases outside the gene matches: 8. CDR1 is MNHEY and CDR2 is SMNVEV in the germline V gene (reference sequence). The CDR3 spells CASSSSGTGIGYTF. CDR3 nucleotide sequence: TGTGCCAGCAGTTCCTCCGGGACAGGGATCGGCTACACCTTC.

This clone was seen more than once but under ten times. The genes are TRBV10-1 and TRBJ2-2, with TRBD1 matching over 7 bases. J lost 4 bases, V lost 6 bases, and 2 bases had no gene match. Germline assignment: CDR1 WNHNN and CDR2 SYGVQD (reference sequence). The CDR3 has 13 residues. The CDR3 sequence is CASRDRVTGELFF. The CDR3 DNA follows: TGCGCCAGCAGAGACAGGGTCACCGGGGAGCTGTTTTTT.

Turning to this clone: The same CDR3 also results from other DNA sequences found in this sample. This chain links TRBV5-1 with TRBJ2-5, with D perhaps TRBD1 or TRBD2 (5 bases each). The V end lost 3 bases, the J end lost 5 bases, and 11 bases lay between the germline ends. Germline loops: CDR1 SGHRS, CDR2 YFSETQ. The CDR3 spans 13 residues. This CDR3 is CASSSGQKETQYF. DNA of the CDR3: TGCGCCAGCAGCTCGGGGCAAAAGGAGACCCAGTACTTC.

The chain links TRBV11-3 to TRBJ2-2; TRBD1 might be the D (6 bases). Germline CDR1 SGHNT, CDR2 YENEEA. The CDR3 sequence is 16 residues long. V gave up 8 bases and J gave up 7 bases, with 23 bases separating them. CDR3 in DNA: TGTGCCAGCGCGACGCTGGCTCTAGGGGGTGGCGGGGAGCTGTTTTTT. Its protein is CASATLALGGGGELFF.

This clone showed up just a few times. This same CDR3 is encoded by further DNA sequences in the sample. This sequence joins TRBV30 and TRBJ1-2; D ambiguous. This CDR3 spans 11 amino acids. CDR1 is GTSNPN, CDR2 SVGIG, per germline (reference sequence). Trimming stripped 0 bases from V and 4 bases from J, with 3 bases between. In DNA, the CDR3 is TGTGCCTGGAGTGTGGGCTATGGCTACACCTTC. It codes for CAWSVGYGYTF.

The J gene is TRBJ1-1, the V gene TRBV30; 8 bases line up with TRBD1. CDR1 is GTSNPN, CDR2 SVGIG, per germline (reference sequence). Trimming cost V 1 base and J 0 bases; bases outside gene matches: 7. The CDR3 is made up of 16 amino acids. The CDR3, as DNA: TGTGCCTGGAGTGCCTTCCGACAGGGGATGAACACTGAAGCTTTCTTT. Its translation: CAWSAFRQGMNTEAFF.